The 16 T cell receptor beta chains below were found in one sample sequenced in a study of shared clonotypes between healthy human individuals. Assay used: immunoSEQ multiplex PCR; TCRdb lists only in-frame clones, some missing. This repertoire shows roughly 1.4 million clones, about 98.5% found once; its top ten account for over 0.3%. What was sequenced was naive CD4+ T cells sorted from blood. Subset here: CD45RA+ positively selected. The receptor source for this set is a man between 25 and 39 years old in good health.

The genes are TRBV30 and TRBJ1-1, with D uncertain. V was cut by 0 bases and J by 2 bases, with 10 bases left in between. Germline V gene data show CDR1 as GTSNPN and CDR2 as SVGIG (reference sequence). The CDR3 has 14 amino acids. Here the CDR3 DNA reads TGTGCCTGGAGTGTAGGGATACGAAACACTGAAGCTTTCTTT. Residues: CAWSVGIRNTEAFF. Full variable domain (rest looked up from reference TRBV30 and TRBJ1-1): SQTIHQWPATLVQPVGSPLSLECTVEGTSNPNLYWYRQAAGRGLQLLFYSVGIGQISSEVPQNLSASRPQDRQFILSSKKLLLSDSGFYLCAWSVGIRNTEAFFGQGTRLTVV.

This clone has just one count. This chain joins TRBV19 and TRBJ2-7; 10 nucleotides align to TRBD1. J gave up 2 bases and V 4 bases, and 8 bases lay outside the gene matches. CDR1 and CDR2 from the germline V gene are LNHDA and SQIVND (reference sequence). The CDR3 is 16 residues long. The CDR3 DNA is TGTGCCAGTAGTACGGACAGGGGGAAGAATGCCTACGAGCAGTACTTC. This translates into CASSTDRGKNAYEQYF.

This clone appeared once. V usage is TRBV7-2 and J usage is TRBJ2-7; D is ambiguous. The CDR3 covers 15 residues. Germline V CDR1 and CDR2: SGHTA, FQGNSA. Trimming left V 2 bases short and J 0 bases short, with 11 bases between. CDR3 residues: CASSLFPGASYEQYF. The CDR3 nucleotides are TGTGCCAGCAGCTTATTCCCGGGTGCCTCCTACGAGCAGTACTTC.

Details on this clone: Germline and junction disagree at one end, which may indicate a read error. The V gene is TRBV7-3, the J gene TRBJ2-2; possible D gene TRBD1, 5 bases. The CDR3 has 13 residues. The germline V gene encodes CDR1 SGHTA and CDR2 FQGTGA. This chain's CDR3 is CASSITGSGELFF. The CDR3 region has the DNA TGTGCCAGCAGCATAACAGGAAGCGGGGAGCTGTTTTTT.

The chain joins TRBV7-8 to TRBJ1-1; D is uncertain. The germline V gene encodes CDR1 SGHVS and CDR2 FQNEAQ. The CDR3 contains 14 residues. Trimming took 0 bases from V and 7 from J, leaving 12 bases between them. Written as DNA, the CDR3 is TGTGCCAGCAGCTTAGCGAGGCAGGTTGGTGAAGCTTTCTTT. The encoded protein is CASSLARQVGEAFF.

The chain joins TRBV7-3 to TRBJ2-1; D remains ambiguous. The CDR3 covers 12 residues. The germline V gene has CDR1 SGHTA and CDR2 FQGTGA. Trimming took off 5 bases at V and 9 bases at J, with 11 bases between the two ends. CDR3 amino acids: CASSPKVGEQFF. DNA for the CDR3: TGTGCCAGCAGCCCGAAAGTGGGTGAGCAGTTCTTC.

V and J are TRBV25-1 and TRBJ2-3; possibly TRBD2 for D (5 bases). The V and J ends lost 3 bases and 0 bases respectively, with 19 bases between them. This CDR3 contains 18 residues. Germline V gene data show CDR1 as MGHDK and CDR2 as SYGVNS. CDR3 sequence: CASSEPRGGGQSTDTQYF. The CDR3 coding sequence is TGTGCCAGCAGTGAGCCCCGGGGTGGCGGCCAAAGCACAGATACGCAGTATTTT.

The genes are TRBV11-2 and TRBJ2-1; D might be TRBD2 (5 bases). Trimming removed 2 bases from V and 10 bases from J, with 9 bases in between. Germline V lookup: CDR1 SGHAT, CDR2 FQNNGV. CDR3 length equals 12 residues. CDR3 in DNA: TGTGCCAGCAGCTTATACGGACTGGAGCAGTTCTTC. Protein: CASSLYGLEQFF. The full variable domain, with the rest looked up from reference TRBV11-2 and TRBJ2-1, is EAGVAQSPRYKIIEKRQSVAFWCNPISGHATLYWYQQILGQGPKLLIQFQNNGVVDDSQLPKDRFSAERLKGVDSTLKIQPAKLEDSAVYLCASSLYGLEQFFGPGTRLTVL.

V is TRBV5-1 and J is TRBJ1-4; a weak D match, TRBD1 (5 bases). The CDR3 consists of 15 residues. CDR1 and CDR2 (germline): SGHRS, YFSETQ. Deletions cut 0 bases from V and 8 bases from J, with 14 bases between. The CDR3 is CASSLAEGAGEKLFF. The CDR3 nucleotides read TGCGCCAGCAGCTTGGCCGAAGGGGCTGGGGAAAAACTGTTTTTT.

V usage is TRBV15 and J usage is TRBJ2-5, with D tentatively TRBD1 (6 bases). The CDR3 loop spans 16 amino acids. Germline CDR1 LNHNV, CDR2 YYDKDF (reference sequence). Between the trimmed V and J ends, which lost 5 bases and 0 bases, there was a span of 16 bases. DNA for the CDR3: TGTGCCACCAGCGGGGTATACAGGGAACACCAAGAGACCCAGTACTTC. It encodes CATSGVYREHQETQYF.

The chain couples TRBV14 to TRBJ2-7; 7 bases are a match to TRBD1. Germline assignment: CDR1 SGHDN and CDR2 FVKESK. Trimming removed 4 bases from V and 4 bases from J; junction bases left unmatched: 10. The CDR3 has 15 amino acids. The CDR3 sequence is CASSPRQGLWYEQYF. The CDR3 DNA sequence: TGTGCCAGCAGCCCCCGACAGGGCCTTTGGTACGAGCAGTACTTC.

The V call is TRBV5-1, the J call TRBJ2-7, with 10 bases matching TRBD1. The J segment lost 0 bases and the V segment lost 3 bases, leaving 3 bases of the junction unmatched. The germline V gene has CDR1 SGHRS and CDR2 YFSETQ. The length of the CDR3 is 15 residues. CDR3 sequence: CASSWTGGNSYEQYF. The CDR3 DNA sequence: TGCGCCAGCAGCTGGACAGGGGGAAACTCCTACGAGCAGTACTTC. The full variable domain, rest sourced from reference TRBV5-1 and TRBJ2-7, is KAGVTQTPRYLIKTRGQQVTLSCSPISGHRSVSWYQQTPGQGLQFLFEYFSETQRNKGNFPGRFSGRQFSNSRSEMNVSTLELGDSALYLCASSWTGGNSYEQYFGPGTRLTVT.

The chain uses TRBV2 and TRBJ2-7; 7 bases fit TRBD1. The V segment lost 3 bases and the J segment 6 bases; nucleotides outside the gene matches: 8. CDR3 length: 14 residues. Germline CDR1 reads SNHLY; CDR2 reads FYNNEI. CDR3 amino acids: CASSEIGQVGEQYF. The CDR3 DNA reads TGTGCCAGCAGTGAGATCGGACAGGTCGGCGAGCAGTACTTC.

Of note for this clone: Other DNA sequences in the sample encode the same CDR3. The chain carries TRBV19 and TRBJ2-7; D gene ambiguous. The germline CDR1 and CDR2 sequences are LNHDA and SQIVND (reference sequence). Trimming took 1 base from V and 2 from J, leaving 6 bases between them. The CDR3 runs to 13 residues. The CDR3 loop reads CASSIAETYEQYF. The DNA of the CDR3 is TGTGCCAGTAGTATAGCGGAAACCTACGAGCAGTACTTC.

In this sample, this clone turned up once. The chain carries TRBV2 and TRBJ2-1; D might be TRBD1 (6 bases). Germline CDR1 and CDR2: SNHLY and FYNNEI. CDR3 size: 16 residues. V was pared by 4 bases and J by 2 bases, with 15 bases between. The CDR3 coding sequence is TGTGCCAGCAGTGGAGGTCCGGGACACCCCTACAATGAGCAGTTCTTC. It yields the protein CASSGGPGHPYNEQFF.

V gene TRBV27 combines with J gene TRBJ1-5; the D is unclear. CDR1 and CDR2 (germline): MNHEY, SMNVEV (reference sequence). The CDR3 spans 14 residues. V lost 6 bases and J 4 bases, leaving 13 bases between the germline ends. CDR3: CASRSDYQNQPQHF. In nucleotides, the CDR3 is TGTGCCAGCAGATCTGACTATCAGAATCAGCCCCAGCATTTT.